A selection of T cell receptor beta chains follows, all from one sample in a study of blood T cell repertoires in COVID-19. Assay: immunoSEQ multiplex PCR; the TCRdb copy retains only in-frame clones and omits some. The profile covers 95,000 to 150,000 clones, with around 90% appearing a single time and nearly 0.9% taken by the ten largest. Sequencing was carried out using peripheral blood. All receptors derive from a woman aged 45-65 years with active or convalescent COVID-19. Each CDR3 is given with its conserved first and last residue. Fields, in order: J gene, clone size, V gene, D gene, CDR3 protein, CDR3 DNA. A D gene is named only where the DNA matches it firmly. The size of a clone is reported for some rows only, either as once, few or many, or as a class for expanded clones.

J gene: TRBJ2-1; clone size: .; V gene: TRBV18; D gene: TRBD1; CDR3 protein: CASSQDRVWGGEQFF; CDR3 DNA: TGTGCCAGCTCCCAAGACAGGGTATGGGGTGGTGAGCAGTTCTTC
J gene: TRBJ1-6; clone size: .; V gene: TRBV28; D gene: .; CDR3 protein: CASREAGSPLHF; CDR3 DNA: TGTGCCAGCCGGGAGGCGGGATCACCCCTCCACTTT
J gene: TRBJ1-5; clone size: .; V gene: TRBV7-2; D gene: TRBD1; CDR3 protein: CASSLPGGGQPQHF; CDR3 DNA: TGTGCCAGCAGCTTACCAGGGGGCGGACAGCCCCAGCATTTT
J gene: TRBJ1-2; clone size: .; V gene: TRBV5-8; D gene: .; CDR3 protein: CASSREYGYTF; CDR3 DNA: TGTGCCAGCAGCCGAGAATATGGCTACACCTTC
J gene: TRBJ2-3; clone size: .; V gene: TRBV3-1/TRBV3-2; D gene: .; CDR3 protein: CASPLAPYNTDTQYF; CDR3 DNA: TGTGCCAGTCCCTTGGCCCCGTACAACACAGATACGCAGTATTTT
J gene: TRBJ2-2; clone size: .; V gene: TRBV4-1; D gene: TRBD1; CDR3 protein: CASSQLLTGGTGELFF; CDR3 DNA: TGCGCCAGCAGCCAGTTGCTCACAGGGGGCACCGGGGAGCTGTTTTTT
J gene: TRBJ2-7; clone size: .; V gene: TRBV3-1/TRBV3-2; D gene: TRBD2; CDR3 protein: CASSHLSGRGSYEQYF; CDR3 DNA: TGTGCCAGCAGCCATTTGAGCGGGAGGGGGTCCTACGAGCAGTACTTC
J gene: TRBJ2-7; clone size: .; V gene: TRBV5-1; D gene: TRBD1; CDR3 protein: CASSLDRGRSEQYF; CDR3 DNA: TGCGCCAGCAGCTTGGACAGGGGACGATCCGAGCAGTACTTC
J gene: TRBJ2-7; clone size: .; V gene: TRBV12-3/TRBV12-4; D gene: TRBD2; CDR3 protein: CASSAGGSEQYF; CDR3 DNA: TGTGCCAGCAGTGCGGGAGGATCCGAGCAGTACTTC
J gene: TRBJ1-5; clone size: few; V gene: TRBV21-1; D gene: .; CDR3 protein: CASSSPSRGNNQPQHF; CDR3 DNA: TGTGCCAGCAGCTCGCCTAGCCGGGGAAACAATCAGCCCCAGCATTTT
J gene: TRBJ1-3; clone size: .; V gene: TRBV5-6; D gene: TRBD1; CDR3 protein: CASSFRGFYSGNTIYF; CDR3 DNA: TGTGCCAGCAGCTTCAGGGGGTTTTACTCTGGAAACACCATATATTTT
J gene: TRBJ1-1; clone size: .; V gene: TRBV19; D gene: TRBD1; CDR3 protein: CATTPGQGGTEAFF; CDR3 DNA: TGTGCCACCACCCCCGGACAGGGCGGAACTGAAGCTTTCTTT
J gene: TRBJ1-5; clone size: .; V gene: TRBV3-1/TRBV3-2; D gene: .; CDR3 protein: CASSQGQGQPQHF; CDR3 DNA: TGTGCCAGCAGCCAAGGGCAGGGTCAGCCCCAGCATTTT
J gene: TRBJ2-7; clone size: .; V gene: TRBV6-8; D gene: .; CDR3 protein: CASRGLLGYEQYF; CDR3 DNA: TGTGCCAGCCGGGGACTCTTAGGCTACGAGCAGTACTTC
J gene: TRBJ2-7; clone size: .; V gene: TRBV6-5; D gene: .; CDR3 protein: CASSSTRNSYEQYF; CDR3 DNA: TGTGCCAGCAGTTCGACTCGAAACTCCTACGAGCAGTACTTC
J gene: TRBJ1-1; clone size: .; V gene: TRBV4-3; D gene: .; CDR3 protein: CASSQHAGIVMNTEAFF; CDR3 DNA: TGCGCCAGCAGCCAACATGCCGGGATCGTAATGAACACTGAAGCTTTCTTT
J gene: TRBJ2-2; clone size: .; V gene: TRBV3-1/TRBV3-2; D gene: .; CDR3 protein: CASTSGERNTGELFF; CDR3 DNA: TGTGCCAGCACCTCCGGGGAGAGGAATACCGGGGAGCTGTTTTTT
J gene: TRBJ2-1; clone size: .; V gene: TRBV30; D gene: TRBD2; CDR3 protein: CAWSVLAGGDEQFF; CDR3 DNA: TGTGCCTGGAGTGTACTAGCGGGAGGGGATGAGCAGTTCTTC
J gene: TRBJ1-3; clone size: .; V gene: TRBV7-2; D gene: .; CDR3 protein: CASSLVGGSAGNTIYF; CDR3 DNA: TGTGCCAGCAGCTTAGTTGGAGGGTCGGCTGGAAACACCATATATTTT
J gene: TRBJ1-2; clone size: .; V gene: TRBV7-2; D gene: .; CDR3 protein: CASSLSTYGYTF; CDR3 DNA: TGTGCCAGCAGCTTGAGTACCTATGGCTACACCTTC
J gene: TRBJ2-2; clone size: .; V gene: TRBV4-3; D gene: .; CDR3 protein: CASSQEAWNTGELFF; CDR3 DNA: TGCGCCAGCAGCCAAGAAGCCTGGAACACCGGGGAGCTGTTTTTT
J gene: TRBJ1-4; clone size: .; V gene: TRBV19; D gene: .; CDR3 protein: CASTRGHLTGVF; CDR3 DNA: TGTGCCAGTACCCGTGGACACCTTACAGGAGTTTTT
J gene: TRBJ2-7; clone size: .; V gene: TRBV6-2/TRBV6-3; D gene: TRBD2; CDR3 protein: CASSYPSSGPTNYEQYF; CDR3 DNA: TGTGCCAGCAGTTACCCTTCTAGCGGACCAACCAATTACGAGCAGTACTTC
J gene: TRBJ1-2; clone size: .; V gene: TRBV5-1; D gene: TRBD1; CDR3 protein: CASSLRQGYGYTF; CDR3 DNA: TGCGCCAGCAGCTTGAGACAGGGCTATGGCTACACCTTC
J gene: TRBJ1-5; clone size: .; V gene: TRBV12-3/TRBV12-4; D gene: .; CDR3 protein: CASSLTRDQPQHF; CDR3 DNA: TGTGCCAGCAGTTTAACCAGGGATCAGCCCCAGCATTTT
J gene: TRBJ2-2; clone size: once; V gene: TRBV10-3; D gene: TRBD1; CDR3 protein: CAIRSRGLGNTGELFF; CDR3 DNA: TGTGCCATCAGATCCAGGGGGCTCGGGAACACCGGGGAGCTGTTTTTT
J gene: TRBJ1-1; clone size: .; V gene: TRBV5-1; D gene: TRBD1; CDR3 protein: CASSSLGQGEEAFF; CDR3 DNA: TGCGCCAGCAGCAGCCTCGGACAGGGAGAGGAAGCTTTCTTT
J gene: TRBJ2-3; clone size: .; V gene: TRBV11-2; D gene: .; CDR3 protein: CASSLVGGTTDTQYF; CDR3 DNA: TGTGCCAGCAGCTTAGTCGGGGGTACGACAGATACGCAGTATTTT
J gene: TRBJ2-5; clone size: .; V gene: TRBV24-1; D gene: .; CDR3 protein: CATSEGQMQETQYF; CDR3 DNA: TGTGCCACCAGTGAGGGGCAGATGCAAGAGACCCAGTACTTC
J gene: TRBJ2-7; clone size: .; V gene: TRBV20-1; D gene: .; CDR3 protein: CSASGPGGEQYF; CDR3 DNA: TGCAGTGCTAGTGGCCCAGGAGGCGAGCAGTACTTC
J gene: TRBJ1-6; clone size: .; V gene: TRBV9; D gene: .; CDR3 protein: CASSGRDFVNSPLHF; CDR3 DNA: TGTGCCAGCAGCGGCCGGGATTTCGTTAATTCACCCCTCCACTTT
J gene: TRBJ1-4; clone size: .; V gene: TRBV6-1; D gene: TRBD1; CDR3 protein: CASSSGTGREKLFF; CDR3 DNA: TGTGCCAGCAGTTCCGGGACAGGGCGCGAAAAACTGTTTTTT
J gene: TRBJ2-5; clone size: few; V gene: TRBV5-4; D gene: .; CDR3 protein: CASSGPVSETQYF; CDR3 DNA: TGTGCCAGCAGCGGGCCCGTATCGGAGACCCAGTACTTC
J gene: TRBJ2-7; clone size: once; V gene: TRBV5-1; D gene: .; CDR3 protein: CASSRGGEPSYEQYF; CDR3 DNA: TGCGCCAGCAGCAGGGGCGGAGAGCCTTCCTACGAGCAGTACTTC
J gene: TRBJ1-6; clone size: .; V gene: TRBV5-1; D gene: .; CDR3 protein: CASSLDRFNSPLHF; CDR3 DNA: TGCGCCAGCAGTCTAGACAGATTTAATTCACCCCTCCACTTT